This T cell receptor beta chain emerged from a study of T cell repertoires in cytomegalovirus infection (dated by TCRdb to between 2018 and 2021). As for the study more broadly: Donor HLA type was relevant to the analysis, as public TCR beta signatures indicated carriage of CMV infection together with the matching HLA type.

This clonotype appeared many times. What antigen it recognizes has not been identified. Qualities for individual bases were not recorded, and no much larger clone is one base off. Sequencer: Illumina HiSeq 1500. TCRdb cleaned the public reads at Q25 with fastp, built clones with MiXCR and kept in-frame beta chains. For every CDR3 protein sequence, its rows merge into one entry that carries the most common genes and DNA. Counted in this sample were more than 140,000 distinct CDR3 sequences; roughly 6.5% of them appeared once. The biggest ten clones account for roughly 18% of the sample. The study at large found these results: The ex vivo response was dominated by HLA-C-restricted CMV-specific TCR beta clonotypes, which also provided the single most frequent clonotype in two of eight donors. Cumulative frequency of public TCR beta family members discriminated carriers of CMV infection plus the relevant HLA type in this cohort and an independent 352-donor cohort.

This clonotype was obtained from a human donor in good health (CMV status not recorded). Some clones in this sample may be carry-over from other donors' samples. Sequenced: PBMCs.

The CDR3 is CASSLLDGYTF. Here is the DNA: TGTGCCAGCAGCTTATTGGATGGCTACACCTTC. The chain links TRBV7-4 with TRBJ1-2; no confident D gene assignment can be made. As encoded in the germline V gene, CDR1 is SGHVT while CDR2 is SQSDAQ. Deletion took 2 bases off V and 6 bases off J, with a span of 4 bases between the germline ends. From its cysteine to its phenylalanine, the CDR3 spans 11 amino acids. Of the read, only the CDR3 DNA is kept; its 33 bases are in frame from base 1.